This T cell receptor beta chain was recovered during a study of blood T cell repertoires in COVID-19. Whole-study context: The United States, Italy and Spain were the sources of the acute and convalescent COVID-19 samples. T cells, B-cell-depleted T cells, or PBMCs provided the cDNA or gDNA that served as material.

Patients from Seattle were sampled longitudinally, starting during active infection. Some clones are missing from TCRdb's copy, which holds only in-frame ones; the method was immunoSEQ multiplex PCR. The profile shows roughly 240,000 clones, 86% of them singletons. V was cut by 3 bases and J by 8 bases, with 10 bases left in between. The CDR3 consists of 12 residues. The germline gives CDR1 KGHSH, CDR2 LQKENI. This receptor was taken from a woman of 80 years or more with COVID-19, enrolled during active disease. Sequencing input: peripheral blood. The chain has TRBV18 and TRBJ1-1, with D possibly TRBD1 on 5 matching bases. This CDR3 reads CASSPRQSEAFF. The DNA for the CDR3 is TGTGCCAGCTCACCCCGACAGTCAGAAGCTTTCTTT.